These 23 T cell receptor beta chains were all obtained from the same sample, sequenced in a study of blood T cell repertoires in COVID-19. Profiled with immunoSEQ multiplex PCR; TCRdb holds only in-frame clones, not every one. Among tens of thousands of clones listed, roughly 86% were seen once. The sample consisted of peripheral blood. The source is a human donor in a cohort sampled during active COVID-19.

V usage is TRBV7-8 and J usage is TRBJ2-1; D unclear. Trimming removed 5 bases from V and 6 bases from J, with 20 bases in between. Germline assignment: CDR1 SGHVS and CDR2 FQNEAQ. The CDR3 is made up of 16 amino acids. CDR3 nucleotide sequence: TGTGCCAGCAGCATTGAGACACCCGCCTTCAGCAATGAGCAGTTCTTC. Translated, it gives CASSIETPAFSNEQFF. The full variable domain, its missing parts supplied by reference TRBV7-8 and TRBJ2-1, is GAGVSQSPRYKVAKRGQDVALRCDPISGHVSLFWYQQALGQGPEFLTYFQNEAQLDKSGLPSDRFFAERPEGSVSTLKIQRTQQEDSAVYLCASSIETPAFSNEQFFGPGTRLTVL.

The J gene is TRBJ2-7, the V gene TRBV7-2; D remains ambiguous. CDR1 is SGHTA, CDR2 FQGNSA, per germline. The CDR3 sequence is 13 residues long. V lost 1 base to trimming and J lost 6 bases, with 10 bases between them. The CDR3 protein is CASSLGTGGEQYF. DNA of the CDR3: TGTGCCAGCAGCTTAGGTACCGGTGGCGAGCAGTACTTC.

The chain recombines TRBV5-1 with TRBJ2-2; TRBD2 aligns across 9 bases. CDR1 SGHRS and CDR2 YFSETQ come from the germline V gene. The V and J ends lost 0 bases and 2 bases, in that order; junction bases with no gene match: 5. The length of the CDR3 is 17 residues. DNA for the CDR3: TGCGCCAGCAGCTTGGTCCGAGGGACTAGCAACACCGGGGAGCTGTTTTTT. Translated, it gives CASSLVRGTSNTGELFF.

The rearrangement joins TRBV9 to TRBJ2-4, with TRBD1 matching 7 bases. This CDR3 spans 19 amino acids. Germline lookup yields CDR1 SGDLS and CDR2 YYNGEE. J lost 9 bases, V lost 0 bases, and 21 bases had no gene match. In DNA form, the CDR3 reads TGTGCCAGCAGCGTAGGTATCTCGACAGGGCCGCTAACTGTTGCCATTCAGTACTTC. Encoded protein: CASSVGISTGPLTVAIQYF. The variable domain in full, completed from reference TRBV9 and TRBJ2-4, reads DSGVTQTPKHLITATGQRVTLRCSPRSGDLSVYWYQQSLDQGLQFLIQYYNGEERAKGNILERFSAQQFPDLHSELNLSSLELGDSALYFCASSVGISTGPLTVAIQYFGAGTRLSVL.

CDR3 amino acids: CAWSFWTSGSSGNTIYF. In DNA form, the CDR3 reads TGTGCCTGGAGTTTTTGGACTTCCGGAAGCTCTGGAAACACCATATATTTT. This chain connects TRBV30 to TRBJ1-3; D call uncertain. Germline assignment: CDR1 GTSNPN and CDR2 SVGIG (reference sequence). V was pared by 2 bases and J by 0 bases, with 17 bases between. The CDR3 covers 17 residues.

This clone has just a few counts. The chain has TRBV10-3 and TRBJ2-1, with D possibly being TRBD2 (6 bases). This CDR3 region has 14 residues. Germline CDR1 reads ENHRY; CDR2 reads SYGVKD. Trimming cost V 3 bases and J 7 bases, with 13 bases left between them. The CDR3 sequence is CAISERGGNNEQFF. As DNA, the CDR3 is TGTGCCATCAGTGAACGCGGCGGGAATAATGAGCAGTTCTTC.

The chain couples TRBV28 to TRBJ2-3; 9 bases are shared with TRBD1. The CDR3 contains 13 residues. Losses at the gene ends were 8 bases for V and 4 bases for J; bases not matched to a gene: 4. Germline V CDR1 and CDR2: MDHEN, SYDVKM. The CDR3 sequence is CASRTGGSDTQYF. In DNA form, the CDR3 reads TGTGCCAGCCGAACAGGGGGCTCAGATACGCAGTATTTT.

V usage is TRBV4-1 and J usage is TRBJ2-7, with D possibly matching TRBD2 (5 bases). Germline CDR1 and CDR2: MGHRA and YSYEKL. V was shortened by 4 bases and J by 5 bases, with 18 bases between the two germline ends. CDR3 length: 15 amino acids. The CDR3 protein is CASSREVVRGNEQYF. CDR3 bases: TGCGCCAGCAGCCGAGAGGTAGTCCGGGGAAACGAGCAGTACTTC.

The chain recombines TRBV10-2 with TRBJ2-7, with 7 bases that match TRBD2. The V gene's germline CDR1 is WSHSY and CDR2 SAAADI. The CDR3 is 16 amino acids. V lost 3 bases to trimming and J lost 3 bases; unmatched junction nucleotides: 11. For the CDR3, the DNA is TGCGCCAGCAGTGATCCATCCGGGACTACCGACTACGAGCAGTACTTC. This gives the protein CASSDPSGTTDYEQYF.

The V gene is TRBV3-1 (or the pseudogene TRBV3-2), the J gene TRBJ1-3, with a tentative D call TRBD1 (5 bases). The CDR3 runs 14 residues. Germline V gene lookup returns CDR1 LGHDT and CDR2 YNNKEL (reference sequence). V was cut by 3 bases and J by 2 bases, with 8 bases left in between. The CDR3 protein is CASSQGGAGNTIYF. Written as DNA, the CDR3 is TGTGCCAGCAGCCAGGGAGGGGCTGGAAACACCATATATTTT.

The chain joins TRBV24-1 to TRBJ2-1; maybe TRBD2 (5 bases). V was shortened by 4 bases and J by 6 bases, with 12 bases between the two germline ends. Looked up from germline, CDR1 is KGHDR and CDR2 is SFDVKD. This CDR3 comprises 14 residues. The CDR3 sequence: CATSESGKGNEQFF. Written as DNA, the CDR3 is TGTGCCACCAGTGAAAGCGGTAAGGGCAATGAGCAGTTCTTC.

V and J are TRBV19 and TRBJ2-7; the match to TRBD2 covers 11 bases. The CDR3 length is 15 residues. The V gene end was trimmed by 3 bases and the J gene end by 5 bases; junction bases not matched to a gene: 6. Per the germline V gene, CDR1 is LNHDA and CDR2 is SQIVND (reference sequence). CDR3 coding DNA: TGTGCCAGTAGTATTAGCGGGAGGGCCAGAAACGAGCAGTACTTC. Amino acid sequence: CASSISGRARNEQYF. The full variable domain, with the rest looked up from reference TRBV19 and TRBJ2-7, is DGGITQSPKYLFRKEGQNVTLSCEQNLNHDAMYWYRQDPGQGLRLIYYSQIVNDFQKGDIAEGYSVSREKKESFPLTVTSAQKNPTAFYLCASSISGRARNEQYFGPGTRLTVT.

This rearrangement joins TRBV2 to TRBJ1-2; no clear D gene. Trimming removed 8 bases at V and 3 bases at J, with 13 bases between. The CDR3 spans 13 residues. Germline loops: CDR1 SNHLY, CDR2 FYNNEI. CDR3 coding DNA: TGTGCCAGCGGCGGGGTTACCTACTATGGCTACACCTTC. Protein product: CASGGVTYYGYTF.

V and J are TRBV7-9 and TRBJ2-2; D might be TRBD2 (6 bases). Germline loops: CDR1 SEHNR, CDR2 FQNEAQ (reference sequence). V was trimmed by 0 bases and J by 6 bases, leaving 8 bases between them. CDR3 size: 14 residues. CDR3: CASSLARDSGELFF. CDR3 in DNA: TGTGCCAGCAGCTTAGCCAGGGACTCCGGGGAGCTGTTTTTT.

This rearrangement joins TRBV5-5 to TRBJ2-5, with 10 bases that match TRBD1. Germline-derived CDR1 and CDR2 are SGHKS and YYEKEE (reference sequence). V lost 5 bases, J lost 5 bases, and 12 bases stayed unmatched. This CDR3 spans 16 amino acids. The CDR3 sequence: CASSRSYGTGVETQYF. Here the CDR3 DNA reads TGTGCCAGCAGTCGGTCATACGGGACAGGGGTGGAGACCCAGTACTTC.

This clone was observed once. The rearrangement uses TRBV7-7 and TRBJ2-5, with 7 bases matching TRBD1. Trimming took 5 bases from V and 2 from J; bases not matched to a gene: 5. The CDR3 length is 14 residues. Looked up from germline, CDR1 is SSHAT and CDR2 is FNYEAQ (reference sequence). The CDR3 bases are TGTGCCAGCAGCCGCACGGGACAGCAAGAGACCCAGTACTTC. It translates to CASSRTGQQETQYF.

The V call is TRBV7-2, the J call TRBJ2-5; TRBD1 matches 7 bases. Germline V CDR1 and CDR2: SGHTA, FQGNSA. The V gene end was trimmed by 10 bases and the J gene end by 5 bases; junction bases not matched to a gene: 13. This CDR3 has 14 amino acids. The CDR3 DNA reads as TGTGCCACCCGCCGACAGGGCGATATTGAGACCCAGTACTTC. This translates into CATRRQGDIETQYF.

This chain joins TRBV7-8 and TRBJ1-3, with D maybe TRBD1 (5 bases). The V gene lost 5 bases and the J gene lost 7 bases, with 21 bases spanning the gap. CDR1 is SGHVS and CDR2 is FQNEAQ in the germline V gene. The length of the CDR3 is 16 residues. The DNA for the CDR3 is TGTGCCAGCAGCCCCCAGTGGGCCAGGGAATTGAACACCATATATTTT. Amino acid sequence: CASSPQWARELNTIYF.

This clone was counted a few times. This chain connects TRBV5-1 to TRBJ2-7; D is perhaps TRBD2 (6 bases). V lost 4 bases and J lost 4, with 18 bases in between. CDR3 size: 15 residues. Germline V CDR1 and CDR2: SGHRS, YFSETQ. CDR3: CASSEQTGSLYEQYF. In nucleotides, the CDR3 is TGCGCCAGCAGCGAGCAAACCGGGAGCCTTTACGAGCAGTACTTC.

The rearrangement uses TRBV15 and TRBJ2-7; D is possibly TRBD1 (5 bases). V lost 3 bases and J 4 bases, leaving 10 bases between the germline ends. Germline CDR1 LNHNV, CDR2 YYDKDF (reference sequence). CDR3 length: 13 amino acids. This CDR3 reads CATSRGQYYEQYF. The CDR3 DNA reads as TGTGCCACCAGCAGGGGGCAATATTACGAGCAGTACTTC.

The J gene is TRBJ2-3, the V gene TRBV5-1; a weak D match, TRBD1 (6 bases). The CDR3 runs 15 residues. Trimming took off 0 bases at V and 1 base at J, with 9 bases between the two ends. Per germline, CDR1 SGHRS and CDR2 YFSETQ. CDR3 in amino acids: CASSLVSGGTDTQYF. The CDR3 nucleotides read TGCGCCAGCAGCTTGGTATCAGGGGGCACAGATACGCAGTATTTT. Using reference TRBV5-1 and TRBJ2-3 for the parts outside the CDR3, the full variable domain is KAGVTQTPRYLIKTRGQQVTLSCSPISGHRSVSWYQQTPGQGLQFLFEYFSETQRNKGNFPGRFSGRQFSNSRSEMNVSTLELGDSALYLCASSLVSGGTDTQYFGPGTRLTVL.

In this sample, this clone turned up a few times. The rearrangement links TRBV7-9 to TRBJ2-1; D perhaps matches TRBD1 (6 bases). CDR3 length: 15 residues. Germline CDR1 SEHNR, CDR2 FQNEAQ (reference sequence). The ends were cut back, 6 bases at V and 5 bases at J, with 17 bases in the middle. The CDR3 DNA reads as TGTGCCAGCAGACACGGGAAGGGGGTCCACAATGAGCAGTTCTTC. As protein: CASRHGKGVHNEQFF.

The gene calls are TRBV6-5 and TRBJ1-4, with 8 positions matching TRBD1. The V and J ends lost 3 bases and 10 bases, in that order; junction bases with no gene match: 1. Per the germline V gene, CDR1 is MNHEY and CDR2 is SVGAGI. The CDR3 has 12 amino acids. CDR3 loop: CASSYDRGKLFF. The DNA for the CDR3 is TGTGCCAGCAGTTATGACAGGGGAAAACTGTTTTTT.